This T cell receptor (beta chain) derives from a study of shared clonotypes between healthy human individuals. Study-level findings and limits: The naive CD4 repertoires of a few donors were compared, and approximately 4.7% of clonotypes were shared.

The sorted-subset replicate PCRs were given around 200 ng DNA, which is some 29,000 T cell genomes. Sequencing used immunoSEQ multiplex PCR; TCRdb keeps in-frame clones, though not all of them. The data show roughly 1,600,000 clones, 98% seen once. Germline loops: CDR1 MDHEN, CDR2 SYDVKM. The CDR3 is made up of 13 amino acids. V was cut by 7 bases and J by 10 bases, with 17 bases left in between. As concerns this clone: Its specificity is unknown.

Within Nashville, Tennessee resided all donors, each a Caucasian adult. The sample comprised naive CD4+ T cells sorted from blood. The subset was: CD45RA+ positively selected. This sequence joins TRBV28 and TRBJ2-1; D may be TRBD2 (6 bases). The TCR comes from a man aged 25-45 years in good health. CDR3 amino acids: CASTSSLGREQFF. CDR3 DNA sequence: TGTGCCAGCACATCTAGCTTGGGGAGGGAGCAGTTCTTC.